This TCR beta chain appears in the sequencing data of a study of vaccination effects on CD4 cells after COVID-19. Whole-study findings and limits: Infection-derived and vaccine-derived clones contracted markedly late after vaccination. The vaccine-induced clones of healthy vaccinees included only 1 of 255 that cross-reacted with common cold coronaviruses.

This clone has only one observation. No antigen is known for it. Deletions cut 2 bases from V and 1 base from J, with 5 bases between. The CDR3 is 13 residues long. With the ViraFEST assay, the study expanded antigen-specific CD4+ T cells using viral peptide pools, then sequenced them. It was after 10 days of culture that CD4+ T cells were isolated. It was two doses of either the BNT162b2 or mRNA-1273 vaccine that participants received. They grew 1.8 million or so PBMC in each well, adding 8.5 to 10 IU/ml IL-2 and approximately 10 ug/ml peptides. Sequenced by immunoSEQ multiplex PCR; TCRdb stores in-frame clones only, minus some. The sample has some 17,000 clones, roughly 68% seen once.

The clonotype was recovered from a human donor who received a COVID-19 vaccine. The sample here was CD4+ T cells from PBMCs cultured with SARS-CoV-2 spike peptides, taken after COVID-19 vaccination. The chain uses TRBV12-3 or TRBV12-4 and TRBJ1-1; D is ambiguous. The CDR3 is CASSLYPNTEAFF. DNA of the CDR3: TGTGCCAGCAGTTTATACCCGAACACTGAAGCTTTCTTT.